The 25 T cell receptor beta chains presented below share a single source sample, sequenced in a study of neurological immune-mediated disorders. TCRdb reanalysed the 5' RACE reads using MiXCR and keeps one entry per CDR3 protein. The repertoire holds 69,000 or so distinct CDR3 sequences, with 4.8% as singletons. Sequenced: PBMCs. These receptors were collected from a woman in her 70s with multiple sclerosis.

As for this clonotype: This sequence may be a read error, since a much larger clone differs from it by one base. The rearrangement links TRBV11-2 to TRBJ1-6; no firm D call. Germline V gene data show CDR1 as SGHAT and CDR2 as FQNNGV. The length of the CDR3 is 13 residues. CDR3: CANSLRDPSPLHF. The CDR3 nucleotides read TGTGCCAACAGCCTACGGGATCCTTCACCCCTCCACTTT.

This clonotype was seen ten or more times. The chain uses TRBV12-3 or TRBV12-4 and TRBJ2-1; no clear D gene. V was clipped by 3 bases and J by 7 bases, with 4 bases between them. CDR3 length: 11 amino acids. The CDR3 loop reads CASSLGNEQFF. The CDR3 region has the DNA TGTGCCAGCAGTTTGGGGAATGAGCAGTTCTTC.

This clonotype was detected many times. V usage is TRBV15 and J usage is TRBJ1-1; D gene uncertain. Germline V gene data show CDR1 as LNHNV and CDR2 as YYDKDF (reference sequence). CDR3 size: 12 residues. Trimming cost V 6 bases and J 3 bases, with 8 bases left between them. The CDR3 is CATRRADTEAFF. CDR3 sequence (DNA): TGTGCCACCAGGAGGGCGGACACTGAAGCTTTCTTT.

This clonotype was counted at least ten times. The CDR3 DNA reads as TGCAGCGCCGAGGTAGCGGTGGATACGCAGTATTTT. Protein product: CSAEVAVDTQYF. The genes are TRBV20-1 and TRBJ2-3; the D gene is possibly TRBD2 (6 bases). This CDR3 is 12 amino acids long. CDR1 is DFQATT and CDR2 is SNEGSKA in the germline V gene (reference sequence).

This clonotype appeared many times. This chain joins TRBV12-3 or TRBV12-4 and TRBJ1-2; maybe TRBD1 (5 bases). The CDR3 has 13 residues. Trimming shortened V by 6 bases and J by 4 bases, and 12 bases separated the two germline ends. This CDR3 is CASSPGAFYGYTF. The CDR3 DNA reads as TGTGCCAGCAGCCCCGGGGCGTTCTATGGCTACACCTTC.

The V gene is TRBV7-6, the J gene TRBJ1-5; D remains unclear. Looked up from germline, CDR1 is SGHVS and CDR2 is FNYEAQ. This CDR3 comprises 17 residues. Trimming pared 5 bases from V and 0 bases from J, leaving 17 bases between. The CDR3 DNA reads as TGTGCCAGCAGCGCGGCCCCCTGGAGAAATAGCAATCAGCCCCAGCATTTT. As protein: CASSAAPWRNSNQPQHF.

The genes are TRBV7-2 and TRBJ1-5; a weak D match, TRBD1 (6 bases). CDR1 is SGHTA and CDR2 is FQGNSA in the germline V gene. The CDR3 is made up of 16 amino acids. Trimming took off 1 base at V and 3 bases at J, with 13 bases between the two ends. In DNA, the CDR3 is TGTGCCAGCAGCTTAGTATCGGTGGGGGCCAATCAGCCCCAGCATTTT. Translated: CASSLVSVGANQPQHF.

This clonotype was counted many times. The chain couples TRBV27 to TRBJ2-3; D is perhaps TRBD2 (6 bases). This CDR3 spans 14 amino acids. Germline V gives CDR1 MNHEY, CDR2 SMNVEV (reference sequence). Trimming pared 5 bases from V and 5 bases from J, leaving 14 bases between. DNA for the CDR3: TGTGCCAGCAGTCCCCCGGGAGTGGGAGATACGCAGTATTTT. Translating it yields CASSPPGVGDTQYF.

At least ten counts were recorded for this clonotype. The chain links TRBV20-1 to TRBJ2-5, with D possibly matching TRBD1 (6 bases). The CDR3 extends over 15 amino acids. V was clipped by 5 bases and J by 4 bases, with 20 bases between them. Germline CDR1 reads DFQATT; CDR2 reads SNEGSKA (reference sequence). The CDR3 DNA is TGCAGTGCTGAGTCTCACAGGGTCTTGCGAGAGACCCAGTACTTC. Its translation is CSAESHRVLRETQYF.

The table lists this clonotype with a few counts. The chain uses TRBV6-5 and TRBJ2-1, with TRBD2 identical over 9 bases. Unmatched junction bases numbered 6, after V lost 6 bases and J lost 6 bases. The germline V gene has CDR1 MNHEY and CDR2 SVGAGI. The CDR3 runs 14 residues. The CDR3 is CASRGGREVNEQFF. The DNA for the CDR3 is TGTGCCAGCAGAGGCGGGAGGGAAGTCAATGAGCAGTTCTTC.

The rearrangement joins TRBV25-1 to TRBJ1-5, with 8 bases matching TRBD1. This CDR3 contains 13 residues. V lost 6 bases and J lost 7; bases outside the gene matches: 5. Germline CDR1 MGHDK, CDR2 SYGVNS. The DNA of the CDR3 is TGTGCCAGCAGCGGACAGGGAGGCCAGCCCCAGCATTTT. The encoded protein is CASSGQGGQPQHF.

The chain joins TRBV10-2 to TRBJ2-1; TRBD2 matches at 11 bases. V lost 7 bases to trimming and J lost 15 bases; unmatched junction nucleotides: 11. Germline values: CDR1 WSHSY, CDR2 SAAADI. This CDR3 has 13 residues. The CDR3 is CASTLKTTSGMFF. The CDR3 DNA reads TGCGCCAGCACCCTAAAAACGACTAGCGGGATGTTCTTC.

This clonotype occurred many times. The chain couples TRBV5-1 to TRBJ2-2; 7 positions agree with TRBD2. This CDR3 is built from 15 residues. CDR1 and CDR2 (germline): SGHRS, YFSETQ. The V gene end was trimmed by 2 bases and the J gene end by 6 bases; junction bases not matched to a gene: 7. The CDR3 nucleotides read TGCGCCAGCAGCTTTGGGGGACTACCTGCCGGGGAGCTGTTTTTT. Its translation is CASSFGGLPAGELFF.

This clonotype was detected ten times or more. The V call is TRBV5-6, the J call TRBJ2-7; 11 nucleotides align to TRBD2. V shed 7 bases, J shed 0 bases, and the junction held 15 bases outside the gene matches. Germline V gene lookup returns CDR1 SGHDT and CDR2 YYEEEE. The CDR3 length is 18 residues. CDR3 nucleotide sequence: TGTGCCAGCGAAAGCAAGGGGACTAGCGGACGGAGCTCCTACGAGCAGTACTTC. Translation: CASESKGTSGRSSYEQYF. The full variable domain, its missing parts supplied by reference TRBV5-6 and TRBJ2-7, is DAGVTQSPTHLIKTRGQQVTLRCSPKSGHDTVSWYQQALGQGPQFIFQYYEEEERQRGNFPDRFSGHQFPNYSSELNVNALLLGDSALYLCASESKGTSGRSSYEQYFGPGTRLTVT.

This clonotype has only a few counts. The genes are TRBV20-1 and TRBJ2-1, with D maybe TRBD2 (5 bases). This CDR3 region has 13 residues. The V and J ends lost 3 bases and 7 bases respectively, with 13 bases between them. CDR1 is DFQATT, CDR2 SNEGSKA, per germline (reference sequence). The CDR3 sequence is CSASNSPGNEQFF. CDR3 coding DNA: TGCAGTGCTAGTAATAGCCCGGGGAATGAGCAGTTCTTC.

This clonotype was seen many times. The chain recombines TRBV11-3 with TRBJ2-1; the D gene is possibly TRBD2 (6 bases). The V gene lost 5 bases and the J gene lost 4 bases, with 15 bases spanning the gap. Germline V gene data show CDR1 as SGHNT and CDR2 as YENEEA. CDR3 length: 15 amino acids. CDR3 bases: TGTGCCAGCAGCGGGCCATCGGGAGAGTACAATGAGCAGTTCTTC. Protein sequence: CASSGPSGEYNEQFF.

This clonotype has only a few counts. The chain recombines TRBV12-3 or TRBV12-4 with TRBJ2-6; TRBD2 matches at 9 bases. The CDR3 is 17 residues long. The V segment lost 3 bases and the J segment 0 bases; nucleotides outside the gene matches: 3. Written as DNA, the CDR3 is TGTGCCAGCAGTTTCCTAGCGGGGCTCTCTGGGGCCAACGTCCTGACTTTC. This codes for CASSFLAGLSGANVLTF.

This clonotype was seen ten or more times. The chain has TRBV29-1 and TRBJ2-4; 7 bases line up with TRBD1. The CDR3 is 13 residues long. The V gene end was trimmed by 7 bases and the J gene end by 1 base; junction bases not matched to a gene: 4. Germline V gene data show CDR1 as SQVTM and CDR2 as ANQGSEA. CDR3 amino acids: CSAADRAKNIQYF. CDR3 nucleotides: TGCAGCGCCGCGGACAGGGCCAAAAACATTCAGTACTTC.

This clonotype showed up many times. The J gene is TRBJ1-5, the V gene TRBV20-1; D possibly corresponds to TRBD1 (5 bases). The CDR3 contains 13 residues. Trimming shortened V by 3 bases and J by 6 bases, and 12 bases separated the two germline ends. Germline V gene sequence: CDR1 DFQATT, CDR2 SNEGSKA (reference sequence). The CDR3 DNA is TGCAGTGCTAGCTCCAGGGACGGTCAGCCCCAGCATTTT. This gives the protein CSASSRDGQPQHF.

In regard to this clonotype: This may be a read error: a much more frequent sequence differs by one nucleotide. This chain links TRBV12-3 or TRBV12-4 with TRBJ2-1, with 11 bases that match TRBD2. The CDR3 spans 14 residues. J lost 7 bases, V lost 6 bases, and 5 bases had no gene match. CDR3: CASRYGTSGNEQFF. In nucleotides, the CDR3 is TGTGCCAGCAGATACGGGACTAGCGGTAATGAGCAGTTCTTC.

There are many counts of this clonotype. As DNA, the CDR3 is TGTGCCAGCAGTTACGGGTTGAGTTCTGGAGCTTTCTTT. Translating it yields CASSYGLSSGAFF. The V call is TRBV6-6, the J call TRBJ1-1, with D unclear. The CDR3 extends over 13 amino acids. Germline-derived CDR1 and CDR2 are MNHNY and SVGAGI (reference sequence). Trimming shortened V by 2 bases and J by 10 bases, and 14 bases separated the two germline ends.

This clonotype occurred many times. The chain carries TRBV7-9 and TRBJ2-1; tentatively, D is TRBD2 (5 bases). Looked up from germline, CDR1 is SEHNR and CDR2 is FQNEAQ (reference sequence). The CDR3 length is 16 residues. The germline V and J ends were trimmed by 5 bases and 1 base, with 15 bases remaining between them. CDR3: CASSPRGSTSYNEQFF. In nucleotides, the CDR3 is TGTGCCAGCAGCCCCCGCGGGTCTACTTCCTACAATGAGCAGTTCTTC.

The sample holds many counts of this clonotype. The rearrangement uses TRBV5-5 and TRBJ2-3; D is undetermined. The V gene lost 0 bases and the J gene lost 3 bases, with 2 bases spanning the gap. Germline CDR1 and CDR2: SGHKS and YYEKEE (reference sequence). The CDR3 runs to 12 residues. CDR3 loop: CASSLVTDTQYF. CDR3 in DNA: TGTGCCAGCAGCTTGGTAACAGATACGCAGTATTTT.

This chain links TRBV19 with TRBJ1-1, with D possibly TRBD1 on 6 matching bases. The V gene lost 6 bases and the J gene lost 5 bases, with 16 bases spanning the gap. Germline V lookup: CDR1 LNHDA, CDR2 SQIVND (reference sequence). The CDR3 has 14 residues. Here the CDR3 DNA reads TGTGCCAGTAGACCGGGGCAGGGGAGGACTGAAGCTTTCTTT. Its protein product is CASRPGQGRTEAFF.

This clonotype was counted at least ten times. CDR3 bases: TGCGCCAGCAGCTTGGAGGGGGCCTCAAGGGGAGCTTTCTTT. Its protein product is CASSLEGASRGAFF. This chain uses TRBV5-1 with TRBJ1-1, with 7 positions matching TRBD1. Trimming at V came to 0 bases and at J to 10 bases, leaving 9 bases not matched to a gene. The CDR3 totals 14 residues. Germline CDR1 reads SGHRS; CDR2 reads YFSETQ.